These 20 T cell receptor beta chains came from one sample sequenced in a study of early stage breast cancer tumors. Profiling relied on immunoSEQ multiplex PCR, and the TCRdb table lists in-frame clones only, not all of them. The sample shows tens of thousands of clones, about 77% of them seen only once. The sequencing input was blood. Receptors were obtained from a person aged 35 to 50 with breast cancer.

The CDR3 here is CASKYRQGGGTGELFF. The CDR3 nucleotides read TGTGCCAGCAAGTATCGACAGGGAGGCGGCACCGGGGAGCTGTTTTTT. The chain carries TRBV2 and TRBJ2-2, with D perhaps matching TRBD1 (7 bases). V was trimmed by 7 bases and J by 4 bases, leaving 19 bases between them. This CDR3 has 16 residues. Germline V lookup: CDR1 SNHLY, CDR2 FYNNEI.

J is TRBJ2-5 and V is TRBV19; D unresolved. V was cut by 5 bases and J by 4 bases, with 11 bases left in between. The CDR3 length is 13 residues. Germline CDR1 reads LNHDA; CDR2 reads SQIVND (reference sequence). The CDR3 coding sequence is TGTGCCAGTAGTGTAAGTGGTCGAGAGACCCAGTACTTC. Amino acid sequence: CASSVSGRETQYF.

The chain joins TRBV5-1 to TRBJ2-1, with D maybe TRBD2 (5 bases). The CDR3 runs to 11 residues. The germline gives CDR1 SGHRS, CDR2 YFSETQ. Trimming took off 5 bases at V and 10 bases at J, with 10 bases between the two ends. CDR3 loop: CASRARGEQFF. The CDR3 bases are TGCGCCAGCAGGGCTAGAGGGGAGCAGTTCTTC.

In DNA, the CDR3 is TGTGCCAGCAGCTCGGGACACGAGCAGTACTTC. Its translation is CASSSGHEQYF. This chain joins TRBV7-6 and TRBJ2-7; either TRBD1 or TRBD2 may fit D (5 bases each). CDR1 and CDR2 (germline): SGHVS, FNYEAQ. Trimming shortened V by 4 bases and J by 5 bases, and 6 bases separated the two germline ends. The CDR3 consists of 11 residues.

V usage is TRBV7-2 and J usage is TRBJ2-5, with unresolved D. Trimming pared 5 bases from V and 2 bases from J, leaving 9 bases between. From germline, CDR1 is SGHTA and CDR2 FQGNSA. The CDR3 runs 13 residues. Written as DNA, the CDR3 is TGTGCCAGCAGCCCCCTCGGGCAAGAGACCCAGTACTTC. It specifies CASSPLGQETQYF.

The rearrangement links TRBV5-4 to TRBJ2-5; no reliable D call. The V end was cut by 3 bases, the J end by 7 bases, with 19 bases between. The CDR3 length is 15 residues. Per the germline V gene, CDR1 is SGHNT and CDR2 is YYREEE (reference sequence). The CDR3 region has the DNA TGTGCCAGCAGCTCCGCTACCCAGCGCCCAGGGACCCAGTACTTC. Translating it yields CASSSATQRPGTQYF.

This clone was picked up a small number of times. This chain joins TRBV19 and TRBJ2-7, with a weak D call TRBD1 (7 bases). Germline CDR1 is LNHDA and CDR2 is SQIVND (reference sequence). Between the trimmed V and J ends, which lost 4 bases and 7 bases, there was a span of 17 bases. The CDR3 covers 14 residues. This CDR3 reads CASSRQGGDREQYF. For the CDR3, the DNA is TGTGCCAGTAGTAGGCAGGGGGGTGACCGAGAGCAGTACTTC.

The chain is built from TRBV19 and TRBJ2-2; tentative D call: TRBD1 (5 bases). Germline V lookup: CDR1 LNHDA, CDR2 SQIVND (reference sequence). The CDR3 totals 15 residues. The V end lost 2 bases, the J end lost 7 bases, and 14 bases lay between the germline ends. Here the CDR3 DNA reads TGTGCCAGTAGTATACAAGGGGCCCAGGGCGGGGAGCTGTTTTTT. As protein: CASSIQGAQGGELFF.

The V call is TRBV6-1, the J call TRBJ2-7; 9 nucleotides agree with TRBD2. Losses at the gene ends were 0 bases for V and 6 bases for J; bases not matched to a gene: 9. The CDR3 has 16 residues. Germline V gene lookup returns CDR1 MNHNS and CDR2 SASEGT. In nucleotides, the CDR3 is TGTGCCAGCAGTGAAGCCGATAGCGGGAGTAAAACCGAGCAGTACTTC. This encodes CASSEADSGSKTEQYF.

CDR3 sequence (DNA): TGTGCCAGCAGCCAGGTATCCTACAATGAGCAGTTCTTC. Translating gives CASSQVSYNEQFF. The chain is built from TRBV7-9 and TRBJ2-1; D unresolved. The CDR3 extends over 13 amino acids. From germline, CDR1 is SEHNR and CDR2 FQNEAQ (reference sequence). V lost 5 bases to trimming and J lost 1 base, with 6 bases between them.

J is TRBJ2-3 and V is TRBV7-2; D uncertain. The germline CDR1 and CDR2 sequences are SGHTA and FQGNSA. The CDR3 length is 15 residues. V shed 3 bases and J shed 0 bases, with 10 bases lying between them. For the CDR3, the DNA is TGTGCCAGCAGCTTCCCGACCCCTAGCACAGATACGCAGTATTTT. Translation gives CASSFPTPSTDTQYF.

This chain joins TRBV9 and TRBJ2-6; TRBD1 is a possible D gene (5 bases). V was trimmed by 3 bases and J by 0 bases, leaving 13 bases between them. This CDR3 has 17 amino acids. Per the germline V gene, CDR1 is SGDLS and CDR2 is YYNGEE. In DNA form, the CDR3 reads TGTGCCAGCAGCGCCAGAGACAGTTACTCTGGGGCCAACGTCCTGACTTTC. Amino acids: CASSARDSYSGANVLTF.

J is TRBJ2-6 and V is TRBV5-1; D unresolved. The germline V gene encodes CDR1 SGHRS and CDR2 YFSETQ. This CDR3 contains 17 residues. Trimming shortened V by 5 bases and J by 0 bases, and 15 bases separated the two germline ends. The CDR3 spells CASRTAPLGSGANVLTF. In DNA, the CDR3 is TGCGCCAGCAGGACCGCTCCTTTGGGCTCTGGGGCCAACGTCCTGACTTTC.

The V call is TRBV5-5, the J call TRBJ2-7, with D uncertain. Germline CDR1 is SGHKS and CDR2 is YYEKEE (reference sequence). The CDR3 is 13 residues long. V lost 1 base, J lost 4 bases, and 9 bases lay in between. The CDR3 protein is CASSLSRPYEQYF. The CDR3 DNA follows: TGTGCCAGCAGCTTGAGTCGGCCTTACGAGCAGTACTTC.

The chain is built from TRBV4-1 and TRBJ2-3; 9 bases match TRBD2. CDR3 length equals 16 residues. V was clipped by 4 bases and J by 1 base; unmatched bases: 6. Germline CDR1 MGHRA, CDR2 YSYEKL. CDR3 amino acids: CASSRQTSGGTDTQYF. In DNA form, the CDR3 reads TGCGCCAGCAGCCGCCAGACTAGCGGAGGCACAGATACGCAGTATTTT.

The rearrangement joins TRBV19 to TRBJ2-7; 7 bases map to TRBD1. V shed 5 bases, J shed 3 bases, and the junction held 28 bases outside the gene matches. This CDR3 has 21 residues. Germline V gene lookup returns CDR1 LNHDA and CDR2 SQIVND (reference sequence). DNA for the CDR3: TGTGCCAGTAGTTACCCGAAGGAATTTGTCTTAGTGGGACAGCCTTACTACGAGCAGTACTTC. This gives the protein CASSYPKEFVLVGQPYYEQYF.

The chain carries TRBV7-6 and TRBJ2-1, with D uncertain. CDR1 is SGHVS, CDR2 FNYEAQ, per germline. The V and J ends lost 2 bases and 9 bases respectively, with 11 bases between them. The CDR3 has 13 residues. CDR3 amino acids: CASSLSWDFEQFF. The CDR3, as DNA: TGTGCCAGCAGCTTATCCTGGGATTTTGAGCAGTTCTTC.

By share, this clone ranks as medium-sized (0.01 to 0.1%). The DNA of the CDR3 is TGCGCCAGCAGTGATTCAGCGAACTATGGCTACACCTTC. Amino acid sequence: CASSDSANYGYTF. The J gene is TRBJ1-2, the V gene TRBV10-2; D gene unclear. This CDR3 has 13 amino acids. V was clipped by 3 bases and J by 2 bases, with 7 bases between them. From germline, CDR1 is WSHSY and CDR2 SAAADI.

V and J are TRBV25-1 and TRBJ2-3, with 7 nucleotides matching TRBD1. Trimming cost V 6 bases and J 0 bases; bases outside gene matches: 9. Germline V gene data show CDR1 as MGHDK and CDR2 as SYGVNS. This CDR3 has 16 amino acids. CDR3 residues: CASRERTGTSTDTQYF. The CDR3 nucleotides read TGTGCCAGCAGGGAAAGGACAGGCACTAGCACAGATACGCAGTATTTT.

The chain employs TRBV6-1 and TRBJ1-3, with D maybe TRBD1 (5 bases). V shed 5 bases and J shed 0 bases, with 11 bases lying between them. CDR3 length: 15 amino acids. Germline values: CDR1 MNHNS, CDR2 SASEGT. The CDR3 DNA sequence: TGTGCCAGCAGTAATGGGGGGGGCTCTGGAAACACCATATATTTT. It specifies CASSNGGGSGNTIYF.